This TCR beta chain was obtained from a study of blood T cell repertoires in COVID-19. Looking at the study overall: Spain, Italy and the United States supplied samples that represented acute and convalescent COVID-19. PBMCs, B-cell-depleted T cells, or T cells were the source of the cDNA or gDNA that made up the material.

In the authors' methods: It was from reference gene primer amplification that nucleated cell counts were estimated. The data were produced by immunoSEQ multiplex PCR, yet TCRdb's version contains in-frame clones alone and is incomplete. The V and J calls and clone size were taken over from that table, and D and trimming were inferred from the DNA. Here the sample spans under 95,000 clones, approximately 90% being singletons. This clone appeared a few times. The origin of this receptor is a man aged 55-75 years with acute or convalescent COVID-19. The sample taken for sequencing was peripheral blood.

This CDR3 is CASSYEVGATNTGELFF. For the CDR3, the DNA is TGTGCCAGCAGTTACGAAGTAGGGGCGACGAACACCGGGGAGCTGTTTTTT. V and J are TRBV6-2 or TRBV6-3 and TRBJ2-2; TRBD1 might be the D (5 bases). Germline V gene lookup returns CDR1 MNHEY and CDR2 SVGEGT. V lost 2 bases, J lost 0 bases, and 13 bases lay in between. The CDR3 is 17 residues long.